The 29 T cell receptor beta chains listed next were all sequenced from one sample in a study of human T cells and chemical hapten exposure. TCRdb re-analysed the 5' RACE reads in MiXCR, keeping a single row per CDR3 protein. The data show 81,000 or so distinct CDR3 sequences, more than 7.5% seen once. It was from unfractionated whole blood that total RNA was extracted. These receptors originate from a male donor in good health.

This rearrangement joins TRBV7-8 to TRBJ2-7, with 9 bases lining up with TRBD1. The CDR3 sequence is 16 residues long. CDR1 SGHVS and CDR2 FQNEAQ come from the germline V gene. V was pared by 5 bases and J by 3 bases, with 11 bases of the junction left unmatched. CDR3 sequence reads: CASSVLGQGPYYEQYF. The CDR3 DNA sequence: TGTGCCAGCAGCGTCTTGGGACAGGGTCCCTACTACGAGCAGTACTTC. Full variable domain (remainder filled in from reference TRBV7-8 and TRBJ2-7): GAGVSQSPRYKVAKRGQDVALRCDPISGHVSLFWYQQALGQGPEFLTYFQNEAQLDKSGLPSDRFFAERPEGSVSTLKIQRTQQEDSAVYLCASSVLGQGPYYEQYFGPGTRLTVT.

This clonotype was seen a handful of times. The genes are TRBV12-3 or TRBV12-4 and TRBJ1-4; D call uncertain. CDR3 size: 13 residues. Trimming took off 6 bases at V and 7 bases at J, with 12 bases between the two ends. CDR3 loop: CASRLDWGEKLFF. DNA of the CDR3: TGTGCCAGCAGACTAGACTGGGGTGAAAAACTGTTTTTT.

This rearrangement joins TRBV19 to TRBJ1-4; D is perhaps TRBD1 (6 bases). This CDR3 contains 14 residues. The germline gives CDR1 LNHDA, CDR2 SQIVND (reference sequence). Trimming removed 7 bases from V and 7 bases from J, with 16 bases in between. The CDR3 spells CASNRDHTSEKLFF. In nucleotides, the CDR3 is TGTGCCAGTAACAGGGACCACACAAGTGAAAAACTGTTTTTT.

This clonotype was detected ten times or more. The V and J genes are TRBV12-3 or TRBV12-4 and TRBJ2-5; D is possibly TRBD1 (6 bases). The CDR3 runs 15 residues. Trimming removed 3 bases at V and 0 bases at J, with 11 bases between. Here the CDR3 reads CASSLGDRYQETQYF. The CDR3 DNA sequence: TGTGCCAGCAGTTTGGGAGACAGGTACCAAGAGACCCAGTACTTC.

This clonotype was seen only a few times. The chain combines TRBV12-3 or TRBV12-4 with TRBJ2-7; a possible D gene is TRBD1 (6 bases). Trimming removed 6 bases at V and 5 bases at J, with 17 bases between. The CDR3 consists of 14 residues. In DNA form, the CDR3 reads TGTGCCAGCAGAGGGGGTTCCGGAGGTCACGAGCAGTACTTC. Protein product: CASRGGSGGHEQYF.

This clonotype was detected ten times or more. The chain joins TRBV6-2 or TRBV6-3 to TRBJ1-1; 7 bases are shared with TRBD1. The CDR3 spans 16 residues. V lost 2 bases, J lost 4 bases, and 10 bases stayed unmatched. Germline CDR1 is MNHEY and CDR2 is SVGEGT. CDR3 bases: TGTGCCAGCAGTTACGCACTGACAGGGTTTGCCACTGAAGCTTTCTTT. This translates into CASSYALTGFATEAFF.

This clonotype was counted many times. The chain couples TRBV12-3 or TRBV12-4 to TRBJ2-1; 7 bases agree with TRBD1. V trimming: 0 bases; J trimming: 5 bases; junction bases outside the gene matches: 4. There are 15 residues in the CDR3. The CDR3 here is CASSLATGPDNEQFF. In DNA, the CDR3 is TGTGCCAGCAGTTTAGCGACAGGGCCTGACAATGAGCAGTTCTTC.

In its sample, this clonotype was seen many times. The CDR3 DNA is TGTGCCAGCAGCTTGGCCCTAGCGGGAAGCTCCTACGAGCAGTACTTC. Its translation is CASSLALAGSSYEQYF. The gene calls are TRBV7-2 and TRBJ2-7; 9 bases align to TRBD2. The germline gives CDR1 SGHTA, CDR2 FQGNSA. Unmatched junction bases numbered 6, after V lost 3 bases and J lost 0 bases. The CDR3 totals 16 residues.

The chain uses TRBV3-1 and TRBJ2-1; TRBD2 matches 7 bases. CDR3 length: 15 residues. Germline CDR1 is LGHDT and CDR2 is YNNKEL (reference sequence). Trimming cost V 4 bases and J 12 bases; bases outside gene matches: 15. The CDR3 sequence is CASSPQPDFWGGQFF. DNA for the CDR3: TGTGCCAGCAGCCCCCAACCCGACTTCTGGGGGGGGCAGTTCTTC.

This clonotype showed up just a few times. The V gene is TRBV6-5, the J gene TRBJ1-3; D is perhaps TRBD1 (5 bases). Trimming left V 3 bases short and J 0 bases short, with 9 bases between. This CDR3 comprises 15 residues. The germline gives CDR1 MNHEY, CDR2 SVGAGI. The CDR3 nucleotides are TGTGCCAGCAGTTATCGAGGGGTCTCTGGAAACACCATATATTTT. Amino acid sequence: CASSYRGVSGNTIYF.

The chain uses TRBV2 and TRBJ2-3; D is possibly TRBD1 or TRBD2 (5 bases each). The CDR3 loop spans 14 amino acids. CDR1 is SNHLY and CDR2 is FYNNEI in the germline V gene. V was clipped by 5 bases and J by 2 bases, with 11 bases between them. The CDR3 region has the DNA TGTGCCAGCAGTTCCGGGACGGACACAGATACGCAGTATTTT. Its protein product is CASSSGTDTDTQYF.

Remarks on this clonotype: A much larger clone lies a single base off, so this may be a read error. This chain links TRBV14 with TRBJ2-1; no reliable D call. V shed 2 bases and J shed 6 bases, with 8 bases lying between them. The CDR3 has 13 residues. Germline CDR1 SGHDN, CDR2 FVKESK. This CDR3 reads CASSQRSSNEQFF. CDR3 nucleotide sequence: TGTGCCAGCAGCCAAAGGTCGAGCAATGAGCAGTTCTTC.

This clonotype was seen more than once but under ten times. This chain joins TRBV6-6 and TRBJ1-1; D gene ambiguous. V was trimmed by 2 bases and J by 2 bases, leaving 9 bases between them. The germline V gene has CDR1 MNHNY and CDR2 SVGAGI (reference sequence). There are 14 residues in the CDR3. The CDR3 loop is CASSYGGRNTEAFF. The CDR3 DNA reads TGTGCCAGCAGTTACGGTGGACGCAACACTGAAGCTTTCTTT.

This clonotype was counted many times. V and J are TRBV5-1 and TRBJ1-5; tentatively, D is TRBD1 (6 bases). Trimming cost V 4 bases and J 4 bases, with 15 bases left between them. Per the germline V gene, CDR1 is SGHRS and CDR2 is YFSETQ. CDR3 size: 15 residues. The DNA for the CDR3 is TGCGCCAGCAGCCCCGGGACACGAGAAAATCAGCCCCAGCATTTT. It encodes CASSPGTRENQPQHF.

There are many counts of this clonotype. This chain joins TRBV7-2 and TRBJ2-6; D uncertain. Germline V gene data show CDR1 as SGHTA and CDR2 as FQGNSA. Trimming took off 1 base at V and 4 bases at J, with 11 bases between the two ends. There are 16 residues in the CDR3. This CDR3 is CASSLVPRDGANVLTF. In DNA, the CDR3 is TGTGCCAGCAGCTTAGTTCCGCGAGACGGGGCCAACGTCCTGACTTTC.

In its sample, this clonotype was seen a few times. The CDR3 coding sequence is TGTGCCAGCAGCTTAGAGTTGGGCCGTACGCAGTATTTT. The encoded protein is CASSLELGRTQYF. The chain combines TRBV11-2 with TRBJ2-3; D remains unclear. With 0 bases removed from V and 8 bases from J, the gap between germline ends came to 9 bases. From germline, CDR1 is SGHAT and CDR2 FQNNGV. The CDR3 has 13 residues.

This clonotype was detected ten times or more. The chain combines TRBV16 with TRBJ1-5; no clear D gene. CDR1 and CDR2 (germline): KGHSY, FQNENV. The CDR3 length is 14 residues. V lost 5 bases to trimming and J lost 2 bases, with 10 bases between them. This CDR3 reads CASSKNEGNQPQHF. CDR3 bases: TGTGCCAGCAGCAAAAACGAGGGCAATCAGCCCCAGCATTTT.

This clonotype was observed at least ten times. The chain is built from TRBV20-1 and TRBJ1-1; TRBD1 is a possible D gene (5 bases). The CDR3 is 16 residues long. Germline V gene lookup returns CDR1 DFQATT and CDR2 SNEGSKA (reference sequence). The V and J ends lost 3 bases and 4 bases respectively, with 21 bases between them. Here the CDR3 reads CSASRPGTDSITEAFF. CDR3 DNA sequence: TGCAGTGCTAGTCGGCCCGGGACCGACAGTATCACTGAAGCTTTCTTT.

A few counts support this clonotype. The chain recombines TRBV7-3 with TRBJ1-1; D remains ambiguous. V was pared by 4 bases and J by 3 bases, with 9 bases between. Germline V gene data show CDR1 as SGHTA and CDR2 as FQGTGA. The CDR3 has 13 residues. The CDR3 protein is CASSSQTDTEAFF. Here the CDR3 DNA reads TGTGCCAGCAGCTCACAGACGGACACTGAAGCTTTCTTT.

The V call is TRBV29-1, the J call TRBJ1-2; weak D call: TRBD1 (5 bases). The V and J ends lost 3 bases and 0 bases respectively, with 11 bases between them. The CDR3 is made up of 14 amino acids. Germline CDR1 and CDR2: SQVTM and ANQGSEA. The DNA of the CDR3 is TGCAGCGTTGAGGCTCGGGGGACTAACTATGGCTACACCTTC. Its translation: CSVEARGTNYGYTF.

This clonotype was detected only a few times. The gene calls are TRBV14 and TRBJ2-7; TRBD2 matches 14 bases. The germline V gene encodes CDR1 SGHDN and CDR2 FVKESK. The CDR3 contains 16 residues. The J segment lost 2 bases and the V segment lost 1 base, leaving 1 base of the junction unmatched. This chain's CDR3 is CASSQGLAGGPYEQYF. CDR3 coding DNA: TGTGCCAGCAGCCAAGGACTAGCGGGAGGGCCCTACGAGCAGTACTTC. The full variable domain, rest sourced from reference TRBV14 and TRBJ2-7, is EAGVTQFPSHSVIEKGQTVTLRCDPISGHDNLYWYRRVMGKEIKFLLHFVKESKQDESGMPNNRFLAERTGGTYSTLKVQPAELEDSGVYFCASSQGLAGGPYEQYFGPGTRLTVT.

This clonotype was observed a handful of times. The chain joins TRBV5-1 to TRBJ2-5, with 10 bases fitting TRBD2. The CDR3 loop spans 15 amino acids. CDR1 SGHRS and CDR2 YFSETQ come from the germline V gene. J was trimmed by 5 bases and V by 0 bases; bases with no gene match: 4. CDR3 loop: CASSLGLAGDETQYF. CDR3 nucleotide sequence: TGCGCCAGCAGCTTGGGGCTAGCGGGAGATGAGACCCAGTACTTC.

Ten or more counts support this clonotype. The chain combines TRBV2 with TRBJ2-1, with 9 positions matching TRBD1. The CDR3 is made up of 16 amino acids. The V gene end was trimmed by 8 bases and the J gene end by 4 bases; junction bases not matched to a gene: 12. Germline lookup yields CDR1 SNHLY and CDR2 FYNNEI. CDR3 DNA sequence: TGTGCCAGCCACTACAACAGGGGGCCGGGATACAATGAGCAGTTCTTC. This codes for CASHYNRGPGYNEQFF.

This clonotype was counted at least ten times. The rearrangement links TRBV19 to TRBJ2-1; no reliable D call. V was trimmed by 0 bases and J by 0 bases, leaving 9 bases between them. Per germline, CDR1 LNHDA and CDR2 SQIVND (reference sequence). The CDR3 contains 16 residues. This CDR3 is CASSIDSGYSYNEQFF. For the CDR3, the DNA is TGTGCCAGTAGTATAGATTCCGGTTACTCCTACAATGAGCAGTTCTTC.

This clonotype was seen repeatedly, ten times or more. The rearrangement links TRBV10-3 to TRBJ1-1; TRBD1 matches 7 bases. J lost 4 bases, V lost 10 bases, and 12 bases had no gene match. This CDR3 comprises 14 residues. CDR1 is ENHRY, CDR2 SYGVKD, per germline. The CDR3 sequence is CATQTGSYITEAFF. The CDR3 coding sequence is TGTGCCACCCAGACAGGGTCATATATCACTGAAGCTTTCTTT.

The DNA for the CDR3 is TGTGCCAGCAGCAAAGCAGGGGGACAGGGGCGTAACTATGGCTACACCTTC. Translation: CASSKAGGQGRNYGYTF. The chain employs TRBV21-1 and TRBJ1-2; no check of the table's D call, TRBD1, against the DNA was made. TRBV21-1 is annotated as a pseudogene. The CDR3 contains 17 residues.

This clonotype was detected a few times. The rearrangement uses TRBV20-1 and TRBJ2-3; either TRBD1 or TRBD2 may supply D (5 bases each). The CDR3 consists of 16 residues. Germline V gene lookup returns CDR1 DFQATT and CDR2 SNEGSKA (reference sequence). V lost 1 base and J 9 bases, leaving 23 bases between the germline ends. The CDR3 is CSARVVGTTEAGTQYF. For the CDR3, the DNA is TGCAGTGCTAGAGTAGTCGGGACGACTGAGGCGGGCACGCAGTATTTT.

The chain has TRBV7-2 and TRBJ2-3, with 8 nucleotides matching TRBD2. V gave up 1 base and J gave up 4 bases; unmatched junction bases: 4. The CDR3 runs to 15 residues. Germline lookup yields CDR1 SGHTA and CDR2 FQGNSA. This chain's CDR3 is CASSLDGRGSDTQYF. In DNA, the CDR3 is TGTGCCAGCAGCTTAGACGGGAGGGGGTCAGATACGCAGTATTTT.

This clonotype was counted only a few times. The J gene is TRBJ2-3, the V gene TRBV10-3; the match to TRBD2 covers 8 bases. Germline trimming cut 0 bases from V and 0 bases from J; bases unmatched to any gene: 8. CDR3 length: 18 residues. The germline V gene encodes CDR1 ENHRY and CDR2 SYGVKD. As DNA, the CDR3 is TGTGCCATCAGTGAGTCGTGGCGGGAGGTCACTAGCACAGATACGCAGTATTTT. Its translation: CAISESWREVTSTDTQYF.